Listed below are T cell receptor beta chains from one sample, sequenced in a study of blood T cell repertoires in COVID-19. The table came from immunoSEQ multiplex PCR; TCRdb's copy has only in-frame clones and leaves some out. The table records some 130,000 clones, about 88% of them present only once. The specimen sequenced was peripheral blood. The receptors originated from a man aged 55-75 years with COVID-19, enrolled during active disease. The CDR3 runs from the conserved cysteine through the conserved F or W. The D gene is left open where the match is weak. Size values are once, few and many counts, or a class for expanded clones, and some rows have none.

V: TRBV11-2; J: TRBJ2-7; D: NA; size: NA; CDR3: CASSLYGPGGQYF; DNA: TGTGCCAGCAGCTTATATGGCCCCGGCGGGCAGTACTTC
V: TRBV19; J: TRBJ2-2; D: NA; size: NA; CDR3: CASSIRGTSGGELFF; DNA: TGTGCCAGTAGTATACGCGGGACCTCAGGTGGGGAGCTGTTTTTT
V: TRBV30; J: TRBJ2-7; D: NA; size: once; CDR3: CAWSVGGVPYEQYF; DNA: TGTGCCTGGAGTGTAGGGGGGGTCCCGTACGAGCAGTACTTC
V: TRBV7-9; J: TRBJ2-2; D: NA; size: NA; CDR3: CASSLAGSGTGELFF; DNA: TGTGCCAGCAGCTTAGCGGGCAGTGGGACCGGGGAGCTGTTTTTT
V: TRBV4-1; J: TRBJ1-2; D: NA; size: once; CDR3: CASSQLTNYGYTF; DNA: TGCGCCAGCAGCCAATTAACAAACTATGGCTACACCTTC
V: TRBV7-9; J: TRBJ1-3; D: NA; size: NA; CDR3: CASSEWSSGNTIYF; DNA: TGTGCCAGCAGCGAGTGGTCCTCTGGAAACACCATATATTTT
V: TRBV7-3; J: TRBJ2-3; D: TRBD1; size: NA; CDR3: CASSRGTGGDTQYF; DNA: TGTGCCAGCAGCCGTGGGACAGGGGGAGATACGCAGTATTTT
V: TRBV7-8; J: TRBJ1-2; D: TRBD1; size: NA; CDR3: CASSSTRDRGQGYTF; DNA: TGTGCCAGCAGCTCGACCCGGGACAGGGGGCAAGGCTACACCTTC
V: TRBV3-1/TRBV3-2; J: TRBJ1-6; D: TRBD1; size: NA; CDR3: CASSHQRTGQTRSPLHF; DNA: TGTGCCAGCAGCCACCAAAGAACGGGACAGACGCGTTCACCCCTCCACTTT
V: TRBV15; J: TRBJ1-1; D: NA; size: NA; CDR3: CATSRGGGLNTEAFF; DNA: TGTGCCACCAGCAGAGGGGGAGGGTTGAACACTGAAGCTTTCTTT
V: TRBV29-1; J: TRBJ1-4; D: NA; size: NA; CDR3: CSVVGVGLGEKLFF; DNA: TGCAGCGTCGTGGGAGTGGGGTTGGGTGAAAAACTGTTTTTT
V: TRBV6-5; J: TRBJ1-1; D: NA; size: NA; CDR3: CASRKEQWAFF; DNA: TGTGCCAGCAGGAAGGAGCAGTGGGCTTTCTTT
V: TRBV5-1; J: TRBJ2-1; D: TRBD2; size: NA; CDR3: CASSLDGRGNEQFF; DNA: TGCGCCAGCAGCTTGGACGGGAGGGGGAATGAGCAGTTCTTC
V: TRBV6-5; J: TRBJ2-3; D: NA; size: NA; CDR3: CASSYSRPGGTDTQYF; DNA: TGTGCCAGCAGTTACTCGAGACCGGGGGGCACAGATACGCAGTATTTT
V: TRBV13; J: TRBJ2-3; D: TRBD1; size: once; CDR3: CASSLRITQGRDTQYF; DNA: TGTGCCAGCAGCTTAAGGATCACACAGGGGAGAGATACGCAGTATTTT
V: TRBV4-3; J: TRBJ1-1; D: NA; size: NA; CDR3: CASSQGPGLEATEAFF; DNA: TGCGCCAGCAGCCAAGGCCCGGGACTGGAGGCTACTGAAGCTTTCTTT
V: TRBV5-1; J: TRBJ2-7; D: NA; size: NA; CDR3: CASSRDTEFYEQYF; DNA: TGCGCCAGCAGCCGGGACACTGAATTCTACGAGCAGTACTTC
V: TRBV19; J: TRBJ2-3; D: NA; size: NA; CDR3: CASSIRESSTDTQYF; DNA: TGTGCCAGTAGTATCCGGGAGTCTAGCACAGATACGCAGTATTTT
V: TRBV10-2; J: TRBJ1-1; D: NA; size: NA; CDR3: CASTTGSGLRTEAFF; DNA: TGCGCCAGTACCACAGGGTCGGGGCTGAGGACTGAAGCTTTCTTT
V: TRBV19; J: TRBJ2-7; D: NA; size: NA; CDR3: CASKMSADSYEQYF; DNA: TGTGCCAGTAAGATGTCGGCGGATTCCTACGAGCAGTACTTC
V: TRBV12-3/TRBV12-4; J: TRBJ2-7; D: NA; size: NA; CDR3: CASSFGQTYEQYF; DNA: TGTGCCAGCAGTTTTGGACAGACCTACGAGCAGTACTTC
V: TRBV5-1; J: TRBJ2-7; D: NA; size: NA; CDR3: CASSGQVSYEQYF; DNA: TGCGCCAGCTCTGGTCAGGTCTCCTACGAGCAGTACTTC
V: TRBV7-8; J: TRBJ2-1; D: NA; size: NA; CDR3: CASSSRGAPYNEQFF; DNA: TGTGCCAGCAGCAGCAGGGGTGCCCCCTACAATGAGCAGTTCTTC
V: TRBV24-1; J: TRBJ2-1; D: TRBD2; size: NA; CDR3: CATSEAGTSGSFQQFF; DNA: TGTGCCACCAGTGAAGCCGGGACTAGCGGGAGTTTCCAGCAGTTCTTC
V: TRBV4-3; J: TRBJ1-3; D: NA; size: NA; CDR3: CASSQEAEGNTIYF; DNA: TGCGCCAGCAGCCAAGAGGCGGAAGGAAACACCATATATTTT
V: TRBV20-1; J: TRBJ1-2; D: NA; size: NA; CDR3: CSARFNYGYTF; DNA: TGCAGTGCTCGGTTTAACTATGGCTACACCTTC
V: TRBV3-1/TRBV3-2; J: TRBJ2-2; D: NA; size: NA; CDR3: CASRANLWGELFF; DNA: TGTGCCAGCAGGGCCAATCTCTGGGGGGAGCTGTTTTTT
V: TRBV3-1/TRBV3-2; J: TRBJ2-5; D: TRBD2; size: NA; CDR3: CASSQGGASGSRETQYF; DNA: TGTGCCAGCAGCCAAGGAGGCGCTAGCGGGAGTCGGGAGACCCAGTACTTC
V: TRBV7-2; J: TRBJ1-4; D: TRBD1; size: NA; CDR3: CASSLGQGEKLFF; DNA: TGTGCCAGCAGCTTGGGACAGGGGGAAAAACTGTTTTTT
V: TRBV7-2; J: TRBJ1-6; D: NA; size: NA; CDR3: CASTPINNSPLHF; DNA: TGTGCCAGCACCCCAATCAATAATTCACCCCTCCACTTT
V: TRBV4-1; J: TRBJ2-3; D: NA; size: NA; CDR3: CASSQDIESPRAQYF; DNA: TGCGCCAGCAGCCAAGATATAGAAAGCCCGCGCGCGCAGTATTTT
V: TRBV29-1; J: TRBJ2-1; D: TRBD1; size: NA; CDR3: CSVEGTGDTYNEQFF; DNA: TGCAGCGTTGAAGGGACAGGCGATACCTACAATGAGCAGTTCTTC
V: TRBV11-2; J: TRBJ2-3; D: NA; size: NA; CDR3: CASSPTGRVTDTQYF; DNA: TGTGCCAGCAGTCCTACAGGGAGAGTGACAGATACGCAGTATTTT
V: TRBV9; J: TRBJ2-2; D: TRBD2; size: NA; CDR3: CASSVNLAGNTGELFF; DNA: TGTGCCAGCAGCGTTAATCTAGCGGGAAACACCGGGGAGCTGTTTTTT
V: TRBV30; J: TRBJ2-4; D: NA; size: NA; CDR3: CAWSLAGLNIQYF; DNA: TGTGCCTGGAGTCTTGCAGGGCTAAACATTCAGTACTTC
V: TRBV19; J: TRBJ1-5; D: TRBD1; size: NA; CDR3: CAIGTGTGGGSNQPQHF; DNA: TGTGCCATAGGAACGGGAACAGGGGGGGGTAGCAATCAGCCCCAGCATTTT
V: TRBV5-4; J: TRBJ2-5; D: TRBD1; size: NA; CDR3: CASSSSGTAQETQYF; DNA: TGTGCCAGCAGCTCCTCCGGGACAGCTCAAGAGACCCAGTACTTC
V: TRBV28; J: TRBJ1-1; D: TRBD1; size: NA; CDR3: CASTPVGTGVTEAFF; DNA: TGTGCCAGCACCCCCGTCGGGACAGGGGTCACTGAAGCTTTCTTT
V: TRBV5-1; J: TRBJ2-7; D: NA; size: NA; CDR3: CASSLGGRTTYEQYF; DNA: TGCGCCAGCAGCCTGGGGGGCCGGACGACCTACGAGCAGTACTTC
V: TRBV30; J: TRBJ1-3; D: TRBD1; size: NA; CDR3: CACTGVTGNTIYF; DNA: TGTGCCTGCACAGGGGTGACGGGAAACACCATATATTTT
V: TRBV5-1; J: TRBJ2-7; D: NA; size: NA; CDR3: CASSPSTGTYEQYF; DNA: TGCGCCAGCAGCCCTTCGACAGGAACCTACGAGCAGTACTTC
V: TRBV11-2; J: TRBJ2-1; D: NA; size: few; CDR3: CASSLSSRNEQFF; DNA: TGTGCCAGCAGCTTATCTAGCAGGAATGAGCAGTTCTTC